This TCR beta chain was identified in a study of shared clonotypes between healthy human individuals. Produced via immunoSEQ multiplex PCR; TCRdb's table is partial and in-frame only. The sample contains around 990,000 clones, approximately 77% of which appear only once. In germline, CDR1 is SGHNT, CDR2 YYREEE (reference sequence). The CDR3 sequence is 11 residues long. Trimming took off 2 bases at V and 6 bases at J, with 4 bases between the two ends. The table lists this clone with many counts. The sequence derives from a man aged 18 to 29 in good health. Some clones in this sample may be carry-over from other donors' samples. The chain employs TRBV5-4 and TRBJ2-3; no reliable D call. The sequencing input was memory CD4+ T cells from PBMCs. Subset denoted: CD45RA-negative fraction. DNA for the CDR3: TGTGCCAGCAGCTTCTTGGATACGCAGTATTTT. Protein product: CASSFLDTQYF.